The present TCR beta chain was sequenced within a study of low-dose radiotherapy and immunotherapy resistance in tumors. Whole-study context: Participants in Cohort 1 were administered 0.5 Gy per fraction at 2-week intervals, to a cumulative dose of 6.5 Gy. Aspirin 300 mg, taken orally and daily, was given to patients for four cycles from cycle 1 day 1. Treatment included intravenous cyclophosphamide dosed at 200 mg/m2 every two weeks, one day before radiation and immunotherapy.

This clonotype came up many times. Germline CDR1 and CDR2: ENHRY and SYGVKD. CDR3 length equals 13 residues. Trimming left V 4 bases short and J 2 bases short, with 9 bases between. Time point noted: after trial treatment. Treatment denoted: LDRT plus nivolumab, ipilimumab, low-dose cyclophosphamide and aspirin (RACIN trial). All of the donors were given nivolumab, ipilimumab, aspirin, low-dose cyclophosphamide and low-dose radiotherapy as part of RACIN, a single-arm trial. TCRs were put through 20 to 25 PCR cycles of amplification with Phusion. A constant-region primer and the V-primer adapter served as the primer pair. TCRdb reprocessed the reads via MiXCR and lists one record per CDR3 protein. Seen here are about 52,000 distinct CDR3 sequences, approximately 35% observed once, and the top ten hold around 8%.

The chain joins TRBV10-3 to TRBJ2-7, with D possibly being TRBD1 (5 bases). This receptor was obtained from a male donor with rectosigmoid adenocarcinoma. This specimen was PBMCs, taken after low-dose radiotherapy plus immunotherapy. The CDR3 DNA follows: TGTGCCATCAGTGGGACAAGAACCTACGAGCAGTACTTC. Translating it yields CAISGTRTYEQYF.